Included here is one T cell receptor (beta chain) sequence, with context. This record comes from a study of shared clonotypes between healthy human individuals. Looked up from germline, CDR1 is SGHRS and CDR2 is YFSETQ. Trimming pared 5 bases from V and 7 bases from J, leaving 12 bases between. The CDR3 has 13 amino acids. This was a deep-level run. Libraries were prepared by immunoSEQ multiplex PCR; TCRdb keeps only in-frame clonotypes and omits some of them. This table has about 2.4 million clones, 90% to 95% appearing once. This rearrangement joins TRBV5-1 to TRBJ2-2; D call uncertain. The sample was naive CD4+ T cells from PBMCs. Subset meaning: CD45RA+ positively selected. The source is a man between 18 and 29 years old in good health. Some clones in this sample may be carry-over from other donors' samples. The CDR3: CASRVGWVGELFF. The CDR3 region has the DNA TGCGCCAGCAGAGTGGGATGGGTCGGGGAGCTGTTTTTT.